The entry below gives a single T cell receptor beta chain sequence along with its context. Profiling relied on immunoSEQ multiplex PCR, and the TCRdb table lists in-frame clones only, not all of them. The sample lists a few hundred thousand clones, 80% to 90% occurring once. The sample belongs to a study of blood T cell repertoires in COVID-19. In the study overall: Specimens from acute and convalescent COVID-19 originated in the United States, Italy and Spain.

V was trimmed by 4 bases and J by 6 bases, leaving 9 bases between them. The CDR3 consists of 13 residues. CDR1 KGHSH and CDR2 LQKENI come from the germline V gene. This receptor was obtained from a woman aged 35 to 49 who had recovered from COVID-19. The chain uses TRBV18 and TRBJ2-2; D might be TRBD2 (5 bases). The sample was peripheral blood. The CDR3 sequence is CASSREGAGELFF. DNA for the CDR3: TGTGCCAGCTCACGCGAGGGTGCCGGGGAGCTGTTTTTT. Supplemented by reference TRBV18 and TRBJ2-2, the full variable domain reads NAGVMQNPRHLVRRRGQEARLRCSPMKGHSHVYWYRQLPEEGLKFMVYLQKENIIDESGMPKERFSAEFPKEGPSILRIQQVVRGDSAAYFCASSREGAGELFFGEGSRLTVL.